The 21 T cell receptor beta chains presented below share a single source sample, sequenced in a study of cytomegalovirus exposure and HLA in healthy donors. The PCR had 60 Vbeta and 13 Jbeta primers. TCRdb keeps only in-frame clones here, not all; method: immunoSEQ multiplex PCR. Here the sample spans over 90,000 clones, roughly three fifths being singletons. Sequenced input: PBMCs. These receptors came from a man aged 60 to 75 in good health and CMV-seronegative.

The chain is built from TRBV5-1 and TRBJ2-3; the D gene is possibly TRBD2 (5 bases). CDR3 length: 17 residues. Trimming stripped 2 bases from V and 4 bases from J, with 20 bases between. Germline CDR1 and CDR2: SGHRS and YFSETQ. CDR3 coding DNA: TGCGCCAGCAGCTTCTATCCCAGCGGAGACGTAGCAGATACGCAGTATTTT. Translated: CASSFYPSGDVADTQYF.

For this clone: The junction departs from germline at one end; a sequencing error may be responsible. The chain is built from TRBV9 and TRBJ2-6; 8 positions agree with TRBD1. CDR3 length: 17 amino acids. Germline-derived CDR1 and CDR2 are SGDLS and YYNGEE. CDR3 sequence: CASSPGTGLSRANVLTF. The CDR3 bases are TGTGCCAGCAGCCCAGGGACAGGCCTCTCTCGGGCCAACGTCCTGACTTTC.

This chain uses TRBV29-1 with TRBJ1-2, with D perhaps TRBD1 (6 bases). V was cut by 7 bases and J by 8 bases, with 17 bases left in between. From germline, CDR1 is SQVTM and CDR2 ANQGSEA. This CDR3 contains 12 residues. The CDR3 bases are TGCAGCGCAGTACAGGGCCGCCAGGGCTACACCTTC. Translated: CSAVQGRQGYTF.

The rearrangement links TRBV10-3 to TRBJ2-1, with 7 bases fitting TRBD2. The CDR3 length is 15 residues. The trim removed 8 bases at V and 3 bases at J, leaving 10 bases unmatched. CDR1 and CDR2 (germline): ENHRY, SYGVKD. CDR3 coding DNA: TGTGCCATCGGGGGGGGGAATGAATACTACAATGAGCAGTTCTTC. This encodes CAIGGGNEYYNEQFF.

This clone was detected once. This chain connects TRBV28 to TRBJ1-6; D is undetermined. The CDR3 runs 12 residues. Trimming removed 7 bases at V and 10 bases at J, with 11 bases between. Germline assignment: CDR1 MDHEN and CDR2 SYDVKM. The CDR3 DNA follows: TGTGCCAGCAAGGTAGAGGAATCACCCCTCCACTTT. This sequence encodes CASKVEESPLHF.

The J gene is TRBJ2-2, the V gene TRBV19; perhaps TRBD1 as D (6 bases). The CDR3 totals 15 residues. V shed 5 bases and J shed 2 bases, with 12 bases lying between them. Germline lookup yields CDR1 LNHDA and CDR2 SQIVND (reference sequence). CDR3 bases: TGTGCCAGTAGTTTATACAGGGCTAACACCGGGGAGCTGTTTTTT. It is translated as CASSLYRANTGELFF.

V is TRBV5-4 and J is TRBJ2-7, with 10 bases that match TRBD2. Germline CDR1 SGHNT, CDR2 YYREEE (reference sequence). The ends lost 3 bases at V and 5 bases at J; junction bases unmatched: 20. The CDR3 length is 19 residues. CDR3 loop: CASSYHERGGRILSNEQYF. The CDR3 nucleotides are TGTGCCAGCAGCTATCACGAGCGGGGGGGCCGTATACTATCCAACGAGCAGTACTTC.

This chain uses TRBV11-2 with TRBJ2-2, with a possible D match to TRBD1 (6 bases). Germline CDR1 and CDR2: SGHAT and FQNNGV. This CDR3 has 15 amino acids. Trimming took off 1 base at V and 5 bases at J, with 11 bases between the two ends. CDR3 in DNA: TGTGCCAGCAGCTTAGTCAGGGGTGGGACCGGGGAGCTGTTTTTT. This encodes CASSLVRGGTGELFF.

The gene calls are TRBV7-3 and TRBJ2-7, with a weak D call TRBD2 (6 bases). Trimming took 5 bases from V and 7 from J, leaving 24 bases between them. This CDR3 is 16 amino acids long. CDR1 is SGHTA and CDR2 is FQGTGA in the germline V gene. The CDR3 sequence is CASSAVPDYLPIEQYF. In DNA, the CDR3 is TGTGCCAGCAGCGCGGTACCGGACTACCTTCCTATAGAGCAGTACTTC.

This sequence joins TRBV14 and TRBJ2-5, with D possibly TRBD1 on 8 matching bases. The end of the DNA aligns better with TRBJ2-7, so the J call may be wrong. This CDR3 is built from 15 residues. Per germline, CDR1 SGHDN and CDR2 FVKESK. CDR3 DNA: TGTGCCAGCAGCCAATTACAGGGGGGGCTCCTCGAGCAGTACTTC. Translating gives CASSQLQGGLLEQYF.

The CDR3 DNA is TGTGCCAGCAGTACACCCGGGGGGAACACTGAAGCTTTCTTT. Its protein is CASSTPGGNTEAFF. The chain recombines TRBV6-1 with TRBJ1-1; TRBD1 might be the D (5 bases). Looked up from germline, CDR1 is MNHNS and CDR2 is SASEGT. This CDR3 has 14 residues. The germline V and J ends were trimmed by 5 bases and 1 base, with 11 bases remaining between them.

The gene calls are TRBV7-9 and TRBJ2-1, with no clear D. CDR3 length: 12 residues. The germline gives CDR1 SEHNR, CDR2 FQNEAQ (reference sequence). Between the trimmed V and J ends, which lost 5 bases and 10 bases, there was a span of 12 bases. The DNA of the CDR3 is TGTGCCAGCAGCCTAACGAACTGGGAGCAGTTCTTC. This translates into CASSLTNWEQFF.

This chain uses TRBV2 with TRBJ2-7; tentative D call: TRBD2 (6 bases). The CDR3 is 14 amino acids. The V and J ends lost 2 bases and 1 base respectively, with 9 bases between them. Germline V gene sequence: CDR1 SNHLY, CDR2 FYNNEI. The CDR3: CASSEIGGSYEQYF. DNA of the CDR3: TGTGCCAGCAGTGAAATCGGGGGTTCCTACGAGCAGTACTTC.

The CDR3 DNA sequence: TGTGCCAGCAGCTTAGACCAGCGAAGTGAGCAGTTCTTC. Amino acids: CASSLDQRSEQFF. The chain carries TRBV7-9 and TRBJ2-1; D uncertain. V was pared by 1 base and J by 9 bases, with 10 bases between. CDR1 is SEHNR and CDR2 is FQNEAQ in the germline V gene (reference sequence). The length of the CDR3 is 13 residues.

V and J are TRBV5-1 and TRBJ2-1; 10 positions match TRBD2. V shed 2 bases and J 4 bases; nucleotides not matched to a gene: 6. The CDR3 consists of 16 residues. Germline V gene data show CDR1 as SGHRS and CDR2 as YFSETQ. The CDR3 DNA is TGCGCCAGCAGCTTACAACTAGCGGGGTTTTACAATGAGCAGTTCTTC. Its translation: CASSLQLAGFYNEQFF.

This clone was detected only a few times. V and J are TRBV7-9 and TRBJ2-2; possible D gene TRBD1, 5 bases. CDR3 size: 14 residues. Trimming removed 2 bases at V and 1 base at J, with 5 bases between. Germline V CDR1 and CDR2: SEHNR, FQNEAQ (reference sequence). The CDR3 sequence: CASSLTGNTGELFF. The CDR3 DNA follows: TGTGCCAGCAGCTTAACAGGGAACACCGGGGAGCTGTTTTTT.

V gene TRBV6-1 combines with J gene TRBJ1-5; TRBD1 aligns across 9 bases. The CDR3 is 15 amino acids. The V segment lost 6 bases and the J segment 4 bases; nucleotides outside the gene matches: 7. The germline gives CDR1 MNHNS, CDR2 SASEGT. In DNA form, the CDR3 reads TGTGCCAGCAGCTGGACAGGGGCGGTAAATCAGCCCCAGCATTTT. Amino acid sequence: CASSWTGAVNQPQHF.

The rearrangement links TRBV28 to TRBJ1-2; D unresolved. The V end was cut by 0 bases, the J end by 8 bases, with 16 bases between. The CDR3 consists of 15 residues. Germline loops: CDR1 MDHEN, CDR2 SYDVKM. The CDR3 nucleotides read TGTGCCAGCAGTTTATGGGGCAGCCGGTCTCAGGGCTACACCTTC. Its translation: CASSLWGSRSQGYTF.

The chain uses TRBV19 and TRBJ2-3; tentative D call: TRBD2 (6 bases). Germline CDR1 and CDR2: LNHDA and SQIVND (reference sequence). This CDR3 is built from 15 residues. V gave up 3 bases and J gave up 5 bases, with 15 bases separating them. DNA for the CDR3: TGTGCCAGTAGTATTTTCGCGGGGCCAAAAGATACGCAGTATTTT. It is translated as CASSIFAGPKDTQYF.

In its sample, this clone was seen once. The chain joins TRBV9 to TRBJ2-2; D not resolved. Germline CDR1 and CDR2: SGDLS and YYNGEE. CDR3 length equals 16 residues. Trimming took 0 bases from V and 1 from J, leaving 10 bases between them. CDR3: CASSVGSSQNTGELFF. CDR3 sequence (DNA): TGTGCCAGCAGCGTAGGGAGTAGTCAGAACACCGGGGAGCTGTTTTTT.

In regard to this clone: The junction shows a germline mismatch at one end, possibly a read error. V usage is TRBV9 and J usage is TRBJ2-7; D perhaps matches TRBD1 (6 bases). The CDR3 contains 14 residues. CDR1 is SGDLS, CDR2 YYNGEE, per germline. DNA of the CDR3: TGTGCCAGCAGCCTCTGGGACAACTCCTACGGGCAGTACTTC. This codes for CASSLWDNSYGQYF.